This TCR beta chain was identified in a study of T-cell reconstitution after alpha-beta-depleted transplantation in children. Study-level points and caveats: Surviving thymic progenitors and recipient T cells were the source of high TCRbeta diversity at day 60 in some patients. At around two months after transplant, the alpha-beta T cells were reportedly derived from several hundred expanded clones that came from non-depleted graft cells.

A library of TCRbeta sequences, prepared with unique molecular identifiers, was generated. TCRdb re-called the PCR reads with MiXCR, one entry per CDR3 protein. The data hold under 750,000 distinct CDR3 sequences, with 20% to 25% observed a single time. On this clonotype: Its specificity is not known.

The CDR3 has 13 residues. Trimming removed 0 bases at V and 9 bases at J, with 9 bases between. CDR1 is LGHNT and CDR2 is FRNRAP in the germline V gene. The source material was PBMCs, mostly from graft donor cells, sampled 360 days after TCRalphabeta/CD19-depleted stem cell transplant. The sequence was obtained from a boy in the first two years of life who had a stem cell transplant for acute myeloid leukemia, so the T cells may come from the graft donor. The genes are TRBV12-5 and TRBJ2-1; TRBD2 might be the D (6 bases). The CDR3 loop reads CASGLVRGAEQFF. The CDR3 DNA reads TGTGCTAGTGGTTTGGTACGCGGGGCTGAGCAGTTCTTC.